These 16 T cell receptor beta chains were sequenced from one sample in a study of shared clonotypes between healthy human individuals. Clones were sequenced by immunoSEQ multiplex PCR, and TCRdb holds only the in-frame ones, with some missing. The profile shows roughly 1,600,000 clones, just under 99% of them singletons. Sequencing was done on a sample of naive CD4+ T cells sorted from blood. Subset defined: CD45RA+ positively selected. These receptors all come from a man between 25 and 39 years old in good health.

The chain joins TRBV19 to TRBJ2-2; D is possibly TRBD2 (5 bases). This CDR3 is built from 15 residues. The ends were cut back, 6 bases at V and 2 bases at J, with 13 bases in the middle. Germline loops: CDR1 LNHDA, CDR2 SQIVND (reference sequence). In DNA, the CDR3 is TGTGCCAGTAGGACCTTGGGGAGTAACACCGGGGAGCTGTTTTTT. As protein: CASRTLGSNTGELFF.

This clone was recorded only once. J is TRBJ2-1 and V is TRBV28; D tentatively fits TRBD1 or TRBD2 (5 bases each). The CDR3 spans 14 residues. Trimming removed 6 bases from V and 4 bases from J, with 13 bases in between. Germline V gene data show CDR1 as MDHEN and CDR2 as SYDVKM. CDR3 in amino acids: CASRRGTAYNEQFF. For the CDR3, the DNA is TGTGCCAGCAGGAGAGGGACCGCGTACAATGAGCAGTTCTTC.

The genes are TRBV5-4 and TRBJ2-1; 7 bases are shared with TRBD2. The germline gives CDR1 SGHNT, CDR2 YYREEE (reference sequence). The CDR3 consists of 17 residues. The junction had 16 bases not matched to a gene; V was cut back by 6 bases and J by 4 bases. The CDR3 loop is CASTPSAGIIEYNEQFF. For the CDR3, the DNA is TGTGCCAGCACCCCATCAGCGGGAATTATAGAATACAATGAGCAGTTCTTC.

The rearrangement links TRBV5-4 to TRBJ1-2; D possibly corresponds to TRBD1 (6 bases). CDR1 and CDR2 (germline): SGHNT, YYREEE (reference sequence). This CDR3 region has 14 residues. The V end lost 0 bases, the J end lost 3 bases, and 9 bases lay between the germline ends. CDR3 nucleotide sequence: TGTGCCAGCAGCTTGGGACAGGAGTACTATGGCTACACCTTC. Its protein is CASSLGQEYYGYTF.

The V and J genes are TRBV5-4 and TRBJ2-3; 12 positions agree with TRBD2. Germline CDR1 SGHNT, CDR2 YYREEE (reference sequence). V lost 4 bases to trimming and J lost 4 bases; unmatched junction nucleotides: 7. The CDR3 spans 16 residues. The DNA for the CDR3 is TGTGCCAGCAGCCACCCGACTAGCGGGAGCTCAGATACGCAGTATTTT. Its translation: CASSHPTSGSSDTQYF.

The CDR3 DNA sequence: TGTGCCAGTCTTAGCGGGAGGTATGGAGATACGCAGTATTTT. It translates to CASLSGRYGDTQYF. The chain joins TRBV25-1 to TRBJ2-3; 10 nucleotides match TRBD2. The CDR3 contains 14 residues. From germline, CDR1 is MGHDK and CDR2 SYGVNS. V gave up 9 bases and J gave up 5 bases; unmatched junction bases: 8.

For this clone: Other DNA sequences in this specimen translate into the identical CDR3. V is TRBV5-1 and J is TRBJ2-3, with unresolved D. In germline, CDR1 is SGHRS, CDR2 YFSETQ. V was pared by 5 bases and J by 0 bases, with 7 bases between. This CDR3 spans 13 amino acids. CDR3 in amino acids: CASSLGSTDTQYF. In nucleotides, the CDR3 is TGCGCCAGCAGTCTCGGTAGCACAGATACGCAGTATTTT.

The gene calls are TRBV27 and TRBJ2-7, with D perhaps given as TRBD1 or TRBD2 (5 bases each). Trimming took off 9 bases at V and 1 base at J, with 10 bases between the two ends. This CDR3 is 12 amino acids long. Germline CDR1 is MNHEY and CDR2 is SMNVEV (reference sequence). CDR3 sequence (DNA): TGTGCCAGTCAGGGACCGTCCTACGAGCAGTACTTC. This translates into CASQGPSYEQYF.

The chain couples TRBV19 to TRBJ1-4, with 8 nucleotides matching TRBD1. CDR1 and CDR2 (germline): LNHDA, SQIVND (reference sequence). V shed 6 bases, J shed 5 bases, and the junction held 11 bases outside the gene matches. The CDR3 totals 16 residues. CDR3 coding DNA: TGTGCCAGTAGCCACCAGGGGGCCCTGGCGAATGAAAAACTGTTTTTT. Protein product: CASSHQGALANEKLFF.

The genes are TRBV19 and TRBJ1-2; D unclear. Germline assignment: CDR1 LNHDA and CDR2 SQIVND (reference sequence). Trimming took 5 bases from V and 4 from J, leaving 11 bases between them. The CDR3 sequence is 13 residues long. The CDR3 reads CASSARLSYGYTF. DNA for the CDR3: TGTGCCAGTAGTGCCAGACTGAGCTATGGCTACACCTTC.

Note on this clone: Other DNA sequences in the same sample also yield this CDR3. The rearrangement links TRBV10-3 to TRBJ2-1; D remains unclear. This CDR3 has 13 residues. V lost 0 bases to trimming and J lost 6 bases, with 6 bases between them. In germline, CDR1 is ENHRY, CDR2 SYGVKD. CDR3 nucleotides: TGTGCCATCAGTGAGTCGGGGATCAATGAGCAGTTCTTC. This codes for CAISESGINEQFF.

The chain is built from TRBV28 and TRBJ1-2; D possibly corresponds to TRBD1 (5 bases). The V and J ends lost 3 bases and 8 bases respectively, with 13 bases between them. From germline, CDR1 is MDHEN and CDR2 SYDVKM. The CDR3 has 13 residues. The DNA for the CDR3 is TGTGCCAGCAGTTTTCCCGGGGCGAGAGGCTACACCTTC. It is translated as CASSFPGARGYTF.

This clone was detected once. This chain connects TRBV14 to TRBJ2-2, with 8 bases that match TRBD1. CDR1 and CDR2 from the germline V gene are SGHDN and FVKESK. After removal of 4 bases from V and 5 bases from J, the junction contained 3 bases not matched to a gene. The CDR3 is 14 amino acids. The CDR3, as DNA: TGTGCCAGCAGCCGCAGACAGGGGACCGGGGAGCTGTTTTTT. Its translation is CASSRRQGTGELFF.

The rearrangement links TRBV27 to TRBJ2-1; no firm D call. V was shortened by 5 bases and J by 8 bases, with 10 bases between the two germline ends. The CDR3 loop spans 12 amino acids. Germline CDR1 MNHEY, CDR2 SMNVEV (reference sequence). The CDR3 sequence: CASSTLWDEQFF. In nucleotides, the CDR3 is TGTGCCAGCAGTACCCTCTGGGATGAGCAGTTCTTC.

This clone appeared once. DNA for the CDR3: TGCGCCAGCTCTCCCAGACAGGGCTATGGCTACACCTTC. Protein: CASSPRQGYGYTF. V is TRBV5-1 and J is TRBJ1-2; 7 bases are a match to TRBD1. V dropped 7 bases and J dropped 4; count of bases not matched to a gene: 7. Germline values: CDR1 SGHRS, CDR2 YFSETQ. There are 13 residues in the CDR3. Full variable domain (rest looked up from reference TRBV5-1 and TRBJ1-2): KAGVTQTPRYLIKTRGQQVTLSCSPISGHRSVSWYQQTPGQGLQFLFEYFSETQRNKGNFPGRFSGRQFSNSRSEMNVSTLELGDSALYLCASSPRQGYGYTFGSGTRLTVV.

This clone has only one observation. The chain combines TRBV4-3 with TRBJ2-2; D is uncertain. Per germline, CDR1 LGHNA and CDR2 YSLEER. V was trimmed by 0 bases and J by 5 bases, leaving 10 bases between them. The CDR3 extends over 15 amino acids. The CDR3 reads CASSQDPRWTGELFF. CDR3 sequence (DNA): TGCGCCAGCAGCCAAGATCCCAGGTGGACCGGGGAGCTGTTTTTT.